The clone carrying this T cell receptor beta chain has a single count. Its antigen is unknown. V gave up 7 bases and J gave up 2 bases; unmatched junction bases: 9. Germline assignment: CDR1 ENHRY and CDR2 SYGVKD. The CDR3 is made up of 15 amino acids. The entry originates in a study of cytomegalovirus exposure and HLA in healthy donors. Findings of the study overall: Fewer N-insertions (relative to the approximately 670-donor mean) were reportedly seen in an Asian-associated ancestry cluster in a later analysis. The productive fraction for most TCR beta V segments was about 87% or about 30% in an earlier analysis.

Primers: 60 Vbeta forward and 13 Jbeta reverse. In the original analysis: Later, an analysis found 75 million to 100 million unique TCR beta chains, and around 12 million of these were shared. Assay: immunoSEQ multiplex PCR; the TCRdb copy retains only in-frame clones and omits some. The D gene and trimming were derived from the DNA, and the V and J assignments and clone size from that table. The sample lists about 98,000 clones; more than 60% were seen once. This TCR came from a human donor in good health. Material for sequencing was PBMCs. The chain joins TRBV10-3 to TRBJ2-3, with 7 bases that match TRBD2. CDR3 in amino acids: CAITEPSGNTDTQYF. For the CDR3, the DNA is TGTGCCATCACGGAACCTAGCGGAAACACAGATACGCAGTATTTT.